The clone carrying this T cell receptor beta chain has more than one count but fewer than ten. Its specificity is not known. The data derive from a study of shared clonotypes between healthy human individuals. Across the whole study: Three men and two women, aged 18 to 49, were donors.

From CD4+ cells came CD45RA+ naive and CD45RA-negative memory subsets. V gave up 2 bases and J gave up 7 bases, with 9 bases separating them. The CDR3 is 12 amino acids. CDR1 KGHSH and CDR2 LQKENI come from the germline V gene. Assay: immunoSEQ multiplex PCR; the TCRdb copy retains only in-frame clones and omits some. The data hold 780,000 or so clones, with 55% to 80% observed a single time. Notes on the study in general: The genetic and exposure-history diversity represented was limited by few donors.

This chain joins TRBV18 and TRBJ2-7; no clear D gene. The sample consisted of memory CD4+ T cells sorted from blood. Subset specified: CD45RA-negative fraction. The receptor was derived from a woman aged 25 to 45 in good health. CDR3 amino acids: CASSPGRFEQYF. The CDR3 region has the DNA TGTGCCAGCTCACCAGGCCGTTTTGAGCAGTACTTC.